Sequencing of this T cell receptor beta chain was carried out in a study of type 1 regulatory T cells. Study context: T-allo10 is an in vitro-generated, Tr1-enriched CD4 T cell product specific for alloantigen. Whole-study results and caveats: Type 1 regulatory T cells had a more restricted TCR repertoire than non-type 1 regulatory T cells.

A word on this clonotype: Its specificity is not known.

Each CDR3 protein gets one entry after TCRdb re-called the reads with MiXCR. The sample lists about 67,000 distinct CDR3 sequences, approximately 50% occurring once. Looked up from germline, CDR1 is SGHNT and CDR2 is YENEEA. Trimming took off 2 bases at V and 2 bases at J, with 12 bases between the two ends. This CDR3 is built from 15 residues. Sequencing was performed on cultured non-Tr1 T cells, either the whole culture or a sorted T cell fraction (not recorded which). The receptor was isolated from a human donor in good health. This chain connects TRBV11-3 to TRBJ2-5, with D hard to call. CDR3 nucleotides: TGTGCCAGCAGCTTACCTGCCCGCGCTCAAGAGACCCAGTACTTC. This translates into CASSLPARAQETQYF.